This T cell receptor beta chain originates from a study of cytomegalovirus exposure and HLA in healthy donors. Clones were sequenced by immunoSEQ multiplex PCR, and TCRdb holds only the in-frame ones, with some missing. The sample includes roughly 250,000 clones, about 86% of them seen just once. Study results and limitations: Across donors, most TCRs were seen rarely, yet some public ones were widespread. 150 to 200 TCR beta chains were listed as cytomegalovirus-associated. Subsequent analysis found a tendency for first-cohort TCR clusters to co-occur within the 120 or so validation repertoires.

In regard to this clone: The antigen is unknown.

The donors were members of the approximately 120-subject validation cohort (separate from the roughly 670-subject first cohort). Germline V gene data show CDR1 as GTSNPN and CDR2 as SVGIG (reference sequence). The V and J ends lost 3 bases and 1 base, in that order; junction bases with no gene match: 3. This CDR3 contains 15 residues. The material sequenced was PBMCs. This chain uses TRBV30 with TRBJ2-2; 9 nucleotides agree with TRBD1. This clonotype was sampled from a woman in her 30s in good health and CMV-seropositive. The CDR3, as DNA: TGTGCCTGGAGGGACAGGGGATTGAACACCGGGGAGCTGTTTTTT. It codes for CAWRDRGLNTGELFF.